This T cell receptor (beta chain) is drawn from a study of CD8 T cells in ankylosing spondylitis. The study, taken as a whole, reports: Fewer than 10 highly homologous variants made up a TCR beta motif that seemed to typify ankylosing spondylitis blood. Existing reports had already noted some motif variants in reactive arthritis synovial fluid and blood. Reports say disease-linked clones showed up significantly more in matched ankylosing spondylitis synovial fluid. Disease-linked clones displayed a CD8+ phenotype and appeared relatively rarely in peripheral blood.

As regards this clonotype: Its antigen remains unknown.

In germline, CDR1 is SQVTM, CDR2 ANQGSEA. Deletions cut 4 bases from V and 5 bases from J, with 12 bases between. The CDR3 runs to 13 residues. Molecular-barcoded quantitative 5'-RACE produced these TCR beta libraries. In TCRdb, the 5' RACE reads were re-called with MiXCR into one record per CDR3 protein. The table shows hundreds of thousands of distinct CDR3 sequences, with approximately 12% occurring only once. This receptor was obtained from a male donor with ankylosing spondylitis. Sequenced material: blood, either unsorted or a sorted T cell fraction (not recorded which). The J gene is TRBJ1-5, the V gene TRBV29-1; TRBD1 might be the D (5 bases). In DNA, the CDR3 is TGCAGCGTTGTTACGGGGACGTATCAGCCCCAGCATTTT. This codes for CSVVTGTYQPQHF. The full variable domain, with the rest looked up from reference TRBV29-1 and TRBJ1-5, is SAVISQKPSRDICQRGTSLTIQCQVDSQVTMMFWYRQQPGQSLTLIATANQGSEATYESGFVIDKFPISRPNLTFSTLTVSNMSPEDSSIYLCSVVTGTYQPQHFGDGTRLSIL.